This TCR beta chain emerged from a study of T-cell memory formation after mild COVID-19 (dated by TCRdb to the early 2020s). Broadly, across the study: Most TCR sequence clusters were specific to one of the two donors. In a couple of donors, T-cell clones that expanded and contracted after mild COVID-19 were followed by sequencing TCRalpha and TCRbeta repertoires longitudinally. Two young, previously healthy adult volunteers, one female and one male, were included in the cohort. The study at large found these results: Contracting CD4+ clones were found mainly in CM and EM memory subsets, while CD8+ clones were enriched in EMRA. SARS-CoV-2 specificity was not confirmed for the second-wave clones peaking on day 37. Some responding clones were found in pre-infection memory, which suggests that pre-existing cross-reactive memory T cells took part in the SARS-CoV-2 response. Clones that contracted from day 15 to 85 showed balanced CD4/CD8 phenotypes, whereas a second wave of clones that expanded from day 15 to 37 leaned towards CD4+. Only a couple of mild cases were covered in the study, and larger cohorts including severe cases with pre-infection samples were considered necessary.

The CDR3, cysteine through phenylalanine, is 13 amino acids long. The entry retains the CDR3 DNA only, 39 bases that are in frame from base 1. V drops 4 bases and J drops 5 bases, leaving 12 bases in between. The germline V gene gives CDR1 as SGHDT and CDR2 as YYEEEE. Sequencing was performed on an Illumina NovaSeq 6000. cDNA libraries for TCRalpha and TCRbeta were prepared by 5'RACE using constant-segment primers, with sample barcodes and unique molecular identifiers added. Trizol reagent was used to extract RNA from every sample. Library amplification was performed in two PCR steps, and a second sample barcode and Illumina TruSeq adapters were introduced in the second step. Sequencing of libraries was performed on an Illumina NovaSeq with 2 x 150 bp paired-end reads. On the authors' methods: The reads were demultiplexed and collapsed into UMI-guided consensus sequences using migec v1.2.7. Using mixcr v2.1.11, UMI consensuses were aligned to TRA and TRB V and J templates and then assembled into clonotypes. Expanded or contracted clonotypes were those called significant by both edgeR and NoisET, with noise models trained on biological replicates. For edgeR calls, a false discovery rate-adjusted p below 0.01 and a log2 fold-change threshold of 1 were applied. As an exploratory analysis of dynamics, max-normalized trajectories of the 1000 most abundant clonotypes were examined by PCA with hierarchical clustering. Separately sequenced CD4+ and CD8+ repertoires were used to assign the CD4 or CD8 phenotype of responding clones. The raw public data were reprocessed by TCRdb itself: fastp quality trimming at Q25, MiXCR clonotype calling, in-frame beta chains only. Rows are combined by CDR3 protein, so each entry shows the most common genes and DNA. TCRdb, not the original authors, processed these V and J calls. The sample contains hundreds of thousands of distinct CDR3 sequences, about 15% of them found a single time. Jointly, the top ten make up 20% to 25% of the sample.

This clonotype was counted many times. What antigen it recognizes has not been identified. No much larger clone exists at a distance of one base, and base qualities are not known. PBMCs were isolated by Ficoll-Paque density gradient centrifugation. The sample taken for sequencing was PBMCs or a T cell subset sorted from them (not recorded which). This TCR was sampled from a man in his late teens or twenties who had mild COVID-19 (a few samples of this study predate the infection). The sample titles of this study are shuffled in the database, so cell type and time point are left out; the donor was told from shared clones. The receptor chain draws on TRBV5-6 and TRBJ1-1; possibly the D gene is TRBD1, per 5 matching bases. The CDR3 in this case is CASSPGGGTEAFF. In nucleotides, the sequence is TGTGCCAGCAGCCCGGGTGGGGGAACTGAAGCTTTCTTT.